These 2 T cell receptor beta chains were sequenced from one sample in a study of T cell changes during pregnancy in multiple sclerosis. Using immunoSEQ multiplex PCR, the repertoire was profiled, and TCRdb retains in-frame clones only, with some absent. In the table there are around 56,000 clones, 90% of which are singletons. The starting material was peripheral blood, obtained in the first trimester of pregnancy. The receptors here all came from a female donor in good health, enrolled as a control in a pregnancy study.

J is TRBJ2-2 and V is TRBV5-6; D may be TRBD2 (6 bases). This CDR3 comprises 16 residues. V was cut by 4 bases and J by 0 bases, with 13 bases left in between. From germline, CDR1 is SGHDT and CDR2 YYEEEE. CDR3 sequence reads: CASSGGAHSNTGELFF. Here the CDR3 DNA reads TGTGCCAGCAGCGGCGGGGCGCATTCGAACACCGGGGAGCTGTTTTTT.

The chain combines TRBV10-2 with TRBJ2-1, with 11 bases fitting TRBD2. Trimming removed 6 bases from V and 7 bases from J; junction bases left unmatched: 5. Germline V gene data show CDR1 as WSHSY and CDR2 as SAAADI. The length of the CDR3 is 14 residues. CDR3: CASRSTSGSNEQFF. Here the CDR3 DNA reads TGCGCCAGCAGATCAACTAGCGGGAGTAATGAGCAGTTCTTC.